Included here is one T cell receptor beta chain sequence, with context. As yet, its antigen is unknown. The data derive from a study of identical twins. TCRdb recomputed calls from the 5' RACE reads with MiXCR, one row per CDR3 protein. The profile shows around 530,000 distinct CDR3 sequences, 12% to 15% of them singletons. Study-level findings and limits: Out-of-frame alpha sequences shared by twins were enriched for low generation probability.

The CDR3 is 15 amino acids. V was clipped by 7 bases and J by 8 bases; unmatched bases: 14. The sample also formed part of further work on yellow fever vaccine responses in identical twins.

The material sequenced was CD4+ T cells sorted from blood. The receptor was isolated from a woman between 18 and 29 years old in good health. The J gene is TRBJ2-1, the V gene TRBV12-3 or TRBV12-4; TRBD2 matches at 7 bases. CDR3 nucleotides: TGTGCCAGCACCAACCGGGGGGTCAACGGGGATGAGCAGTTCTTC. It specifies CASTNRGVNGDEQFF.